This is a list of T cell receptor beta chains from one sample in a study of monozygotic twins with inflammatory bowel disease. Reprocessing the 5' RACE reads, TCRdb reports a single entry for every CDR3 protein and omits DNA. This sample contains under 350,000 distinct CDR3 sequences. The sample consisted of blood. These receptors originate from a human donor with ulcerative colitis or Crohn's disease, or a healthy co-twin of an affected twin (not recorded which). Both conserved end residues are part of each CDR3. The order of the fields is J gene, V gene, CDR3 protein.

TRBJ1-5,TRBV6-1,CASIRSEQSNQPQHF
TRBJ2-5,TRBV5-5,CASSLGIVPFQETQYF
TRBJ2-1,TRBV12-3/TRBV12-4,CASSPRGREGQGEQFF
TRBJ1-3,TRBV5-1,CASSPTGDSGNTIYF
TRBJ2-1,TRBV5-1,CASSPDGTVTYNEQFF
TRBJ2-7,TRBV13,CASSLVSASYEQYF
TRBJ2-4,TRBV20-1,CSALPGLGAKNIQYF
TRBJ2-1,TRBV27,CASSLSWSSYNEQFF
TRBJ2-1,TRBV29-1,CSESLTNNEQFF
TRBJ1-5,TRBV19,CASSMVGGSNQPQHF
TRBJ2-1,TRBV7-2,CASRPTLYNEQFF
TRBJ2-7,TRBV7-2,CASSQVAGGDEQYF
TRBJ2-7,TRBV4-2,CASSQGKGQYF
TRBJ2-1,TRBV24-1,CATSELAEQFF
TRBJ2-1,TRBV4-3,CASSQDSMRSSYNEQFF
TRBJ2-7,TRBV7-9,CASSSGGLAYEQYF
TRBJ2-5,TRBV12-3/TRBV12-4,CASKGQLQETQYF
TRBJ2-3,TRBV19,CASTDQGLASDTQYF
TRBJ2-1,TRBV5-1,CSSSLTSGNVNEQFF
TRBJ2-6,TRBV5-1,CASSLESLSGANVLTF
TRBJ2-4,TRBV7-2,CASSLVLGMAKNIQYF
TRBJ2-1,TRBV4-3,CASSQDFRTGDEQFF
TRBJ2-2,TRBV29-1,CSVIVAGGPRGELFF
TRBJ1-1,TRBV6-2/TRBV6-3,CASSYSFGTGNTEAFF
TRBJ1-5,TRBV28,CASSSSPGLGKPQHF
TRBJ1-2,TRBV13,CASSTRTDTYGYTF
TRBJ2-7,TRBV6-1,CAGSTLSWDLSSYEQYF
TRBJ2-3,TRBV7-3,CASSLRRGRGDTQYF
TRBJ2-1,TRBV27,CASSLLAGANEQFF
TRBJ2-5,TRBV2,CASRGTGEETQYF
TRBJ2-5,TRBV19,CASRQSGETQYF
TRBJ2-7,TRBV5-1,CASSLEPLGQLPGQYF
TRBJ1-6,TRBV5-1,CASSMTGVDSPLHF
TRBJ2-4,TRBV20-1,CSAREQGLVKNIQYF
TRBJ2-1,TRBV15,CATSSPQGAREQFF
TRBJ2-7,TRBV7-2,CASSLLQGAGGQYF
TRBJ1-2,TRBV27,CASSSIGSGGPSGYTF
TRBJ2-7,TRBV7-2,CASSSIRPRLASEQYF
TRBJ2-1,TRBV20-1,CSARDTGGLAGRWLEFF
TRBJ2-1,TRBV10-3,CAISEWDEQFF